This TCR beta chain derives from a study of blood T cell repertoires in COVID-19. The CDR3 runs to 16 residues. Trimming removed 7 bases from V and 2 bases from J, with 15 bases in between. Germline V gene lookup returns CDR1 SNHLY and CDR2 FYNNEI. The study recruited people aged roughly 18 to 89 years across roughly 23 US areas. Cohort allocation depended upon clinical history that participants reported. TCRdb's copy holds only in-frame clones and misses some; the assay was immunoSEQ multiplex PCR. Of fewer than 350,000 clones listed, approximately 88% are singletons. The source of this sequence is a woman in her thirties or forties who had recovered from COVID-19. The sample consisted of PBMCs or T cells enriched from blood (not recorded which). The chain couples TRBV2 to TRBJ2-6, with a possible D match to TRBD1 (6 bases). The CDR3 nucleotides read TGTGCCAGCAAATTATCAGGGGTGGCTGGGGCCAACGTCCTGACTTTC. It codes for CASKLSGVAGANVLTF.